These 25 T cell receptor beta chains share one sample of origin, sequenced in a study of blood T cells in healthy people across ages. A sample-barcoded 5' primer and a J-beta primer mix were used in a second PCR of about 7 to 12 cycles. In TCRdb, the 5' RACE reads were re-called with MiXCR into one record per CDR3 protein. This repertoire shows approximately 960,000 distinct CDR3 sequences, around 29% found once; its top ten account for roughly 10%. These data were likewise used in another study, on T cells of mothers and their children.

The sequencing input was blood. The origin of the receptors is a woman in her thirties or forties in good health.

This clonotype was counted at least ten times. V usage is TRBV29-1 and J usage is TRBJ1-3, with TRBD1 as a possible D gene (6 bases). Trimming took 4 bases from V and 3 from J, leaving 10 bases between them. The CDR3 length is 13 residues. Germline lookup yields CDR1 SQVTM and CDR2 ANQGSEA. The CDR3, as DNA: TGCAGCGTTGGGGCAGGGGATGGAAACACCATATATTTT. Its protein product is CSVGAGDGNTIYF.

This clonotype has a count of ten or more. J is TRBJ2-7 and V is TRBV7-2; 7 nucleotides match TRBD2. V lost 8 bases to trimming and J lost 4 bases; unmatched junction nucleotides: 8. Looked up from germline, CDR1 is SGHTA and CDR2 is FQGNSA. There are 13 residues in the CDR3. The CDR3 sequence is CASRAGVLYEQYF. Written as DNA, the CDR3 is TGTGCCAGCCGTGCGGGGGTGTTATACGAGCAGTACTTC.

This clonotype has at least ten counts. This chain joins TRBV24-1 and TRBJ2-1; D perhaps matches TRBD1 (5 bases). The CDR3 runs to 17 residues. The germline gives CDR1 KGHDR, CDR2 SFDVKD. Trimming left V 3 bases short and J 0 bases short, with 14 bases between. CDR3 loop: CATSDTRQPSSYNEQFF. CDR3 coding DNA: TGTGCCACCAGTGATACCCGACAGCCTAGCTCCTACAATGAGCAGTTCTTC.

The rearrangement joins TRBV5-5 to TRBJ2-7; weak D call: TRBD1 (6 bases). The CDR3 length is 15 residues. Germline V gives CDR1 SGHKS, CDR2 YYEKEE (reference sequence). Trimming took off 0 bases at V and 0 bases at J, with 10 bases between the two ends. The CDR3: CASSLGQAYSYEQYF. The CDR3, as DNA: TGTGCCAGCAGCTTGGGACAGGCCTACTCCTACGAGCAGTACTTC. Full variable domain (rest looked up from reference TRBV5-5 and TRBJ2-7): DAGVTQSPTHLIKTRGQQVTLRCSPISGHKSVSWYQQVLGQGPQFIFQYYEKEERGRGNFPDRFSARQFPNYSSELNVNALLLGDSALYLCASSLGQAYSYEQYFGPGTRLTVT.

This clonotype turned up a few times. The chain is built from TRBV27 and TRBJ1-2; TRBD1 agrees at 9 bases. This CDR3 contains 15 residues. CDR1 is MNHEY, CDR2 SMNVEV, per germline (reference sequence). V shed 2 bases, J shed 3 bases, and the junction held 4 bases outside the gene matches. Written as DNA, the CDR3 is TGTGCCAGCAGTTTAACAGGGGGCGGCGACTATGGCTACACCTTC. The encoded protein is CASSLTGGGDYGYTF.

This clonotype has ten or more counts. The J gene is TRBJ2-1, the V gene TRBV12-3 or TRBV12-4; D uncertain. V dropped 3 bases and J dropped 10 bases, with 10 bases sitting between them. The CDR3 is 12 residues long. As DNA, the CDR3 is TGTGCCAGCAGTTTTGTTCTGGACGAGCAGTTCTTC. Translation: CASSFVLDEQFF.

V and J are TRBV4-1 and TRBJ1-5; 8 bases agree with TRBD1. The V segment lost 4 bases and the J segment 10 bases; nucleotides outside the gene matches: 12. This CDR3 is built from 15 residues. Per the germline V gene, CDR1 is MGHRA and CDR2 is YSYEKL. The CDR3 protein is CASSPPGQVKPPQHF. As DNA, the CDR3 is TGCGCCAGCAGCCCACCGGGACAGGTAAAGCCACCCCAGCATTTT.

This clonotype showed up many times. The gene calls are TRBV12-3 or TRBV12-4 and TRBJ2-7; TRBD1 aligns across 11 bases. V lost 6 bases, J lost 2 bases, and 6 bases stayed unmatched. The CDR3 extends over 15 amino acids. The CDR3 spells CASSRGTGGTYEQYF. The CDR3 bases are TGTGCCAGCAGCCGAGGGACAGGGGGGACCTACGAGCAGTACTTC.

Comment on this clonotype: A read error may produce the germline difference seen at one junction end. The chain has TRBV7-9 and TRBJ2-5; 10 nucleotides line up with TRBD2. The length of the CDR3 is 18 residues. The V gene's germline CDR1 is SEHNR and CDR2 FQNEAQ (reference sequence). For the CDR3, the DNA is TGTGCCAGCAGCTTCCCGACTAGCGGGTTTTGGGGGCAAGAGACCCAGTATTTC. Translating it yields CASSFPTSGFWGQETQYF.

The CDR3 coding sequence is TGTGCCAGCAGTTCCGCGACAGGGGTTAGTAGTTCACCCCTCCACTTT. Translation gives CASSSATGVSSSPLHF. This chain connects TRBV12-3 or TRBV12-4 to TRBJ1-6; TRBD1 matches at 8 bases. This CDR3 is built from 16 residues. The V segment lost 4 bases and the J segment 9 bases; nucleotides outside the gene matches: 11.

This clonotype has ten or more counts. The J gene is TRBJ2-7, the V gene TRBV5-1; 8 bases line up with TRBD1. The CDR3 is 14 amino acids. The trim removed 1 base at V and 5 bases at J, leaving 5 bases unmatched. CDR1 and CDR2 (germline): SGHRS, YFSETQ. The CDR3 spells CASSLIGQGDEQYF. The DNA for the CDR3 is TGCGCCAGCAGCTTGATCGGACAGGGTGACGAGCAGTACTTC.

There are many counts of this clonotype. V is TRBV7-2 and J is TRBJ1-2; 9 positions match TRBD1. J lost 0 bases, V lost 5 bases, and 19 bases had no gene match. This CDR3 spans 20 amino acids. The germline gives CDR1 SGHTA, CDR2 FQGNSA. The CDR3 DNA sequence: TGTGCCAGCAGCCGTCCCGGGACAGGGCGTCCCGGGTACGCTAACTATGGCTACACCTTC. Its translation is CASSRPGTGRPGYANYGYTF. Full variable domain (rest looked up from reference TRBV7-2 and TRBJ1-2): GAGVSQSPSNKVTEKGKDVELRCDPISGHTALYWYRQSLGQGLEFLIYFQGNSAPDKSGLPSDRFSAERTGGSVSTLTIQRTQQEDSAVYLCASSRPGTGRPGYANYGYTFGSGTRLTVV.

Worth noting for this clonotype: A read error may be the cause here, since a much bigger clone is one base away. V is TRBV5-1 and J is TRBJ1-2; TRBD1 might be the D (5 bases). The CDR3 totals 16 residues. CDR1 is SGHRS and CDR2 is YFSETQ in the germline V gene. Trimming removed 4 bases from V and 7 bases from J, with 23 bases in between. CDR3 region: CASSLEGAGLLFGYTF. The DNA for the CDR3 is TGCGCCAGCAGCCTGGAAGGGGCCGGGCTTCTCTTTGGCTACACCTTC.

The sample holds a few counts of this clonotype. The CDR3 DNA reads TGTGCCAGCAGCTTGGGGTTCGGCACTGAAGCTTTCTTT. This encodes CASSLGFGTEAFF. The V gene is TRBV7-9, the J gene TRBJ1-1; D call uncertain. There are 13 residues in the CDR3. Trimming left V 3 bases short and J 4 bases short, with 9 bases between. The germline V gene encodes CDR1 SEHNR and CDR2 FQNEAQ (reference sequence).

In regard to this clonotype: This may be a read error: a much more frequent sequence differs by one nucleotide. V and J are TRBV5-1 and TRBJ2-7; unclear D gene. The CDR3 consists of 16 residues. Germline V gene lookup returns CDR1 SGHRS and CDR2 YFSETQ. V was clipped by 0 bases and J by 3 bases, with 16 bases between them. This chain's CDR3 is CASSLVLERPYYEQYF. As DNA, the CDR3 is TGCGCCAGCAGCTTGGTCTTAGAGCGCCCGTACTACGAGCAGTACTTC.

This clonotype was detected many times. The chain uses TRBV9 and TRBJ2-5; TRBD1 might be the D (6 bases). This CDR3 contains 14 residues. V was trimmed by 2 bases and J by 4 bases, leaving 12 bases between them. Per germline, CDR1 SGDLS and CDR2 YYNGEE. CDR3 bases: TGTGCCAGCAGCGTTACGGACAGCATAGAGACCCAGTACTTC. It codes for CASSVTDSIETQYF. Combining the CDR3 with reference TRBV9 and TRBJ2-5 gives the whole variable domain DSGVTQTPKHLITATGQRVTLRCSPRSGDLSVYWYQQSLDQGLQFLIQYYNGEERAKGNILERFSAQQFPDLHSELNLSSLELGDSALYFCASSVTDSIETQYFGPGTRLLVL.

The chain combines TRBV13 with TRBJ1-5; D perhaps matches TRBD1 (5 bases). With 6 bases removed from V and 5 bases from J, the gap between germline ends came to 8 bases. The germline V gene encodes CDR1 PRHDT and CDR2 FYEKMQ (reference sequence). This CDR3 is 12 amino acids long. CDR3 in amino acids: CASSRGDQPQHF. The CDR3 DNA is TGTGCCAGCAGTCGAGGGGATCAGCCCCAGCATTTT.

The genes are TRBV20-1 and TRBJ2-5; weak D call: TRBD2 (6 bases). CDR1 DFQATT and CDR2 SNEGSKA come from the germline V gene (reference sequence). The CDR3 extends over 13 amino acids. V was shortened by 6 bases and J by 4 bases, with 15 bases between the two germline ends. CDR3 sequence: CSAIREDLETQYF. DNA for the CDR3: TGCAGTGCCATAAGGGAGGATCTAGAGACCCAGTACTTC.

This clonotype was seen more than once but under ten times. This chain connects TRBV20-1 to TRBJ2-1; D not resolved. The germline V gene has CDR1 DFQATT and CDR2 SNEGSKA (reference sequence). The CDR3 is 14 amino acids. V dropped 2 bases and J dropped 4 bases, with 12 bases sitting between them. DNA of the CDR3: TGCAGTGCTAGAACACTTCTCGAATACAATGAGCAGTTCTTC. The encoded protein is CSARTLLEYNEQFF.

This clonotype has at least ten counts. This sequence joins TRBV19 and TRBJ2-7; 8 nucleotides agree with TRBD2. Germline CDR1 LNHDA, CDR2 SQIVND (reference sequence). The ends lost 3 bases at V and 3 bases at J; junction bases unmatched: 7. The CDR3 sequence is 15 residues long. CDR3 region: CASSIVAGTYYEQYF. Here the CDR3 DNA reads TGTGCCAGTAGTATTGTAGCGGGGACCTACTACGAGCAGTACTTC.

This clonotype was detected a few times. The chain is built from TRBV15 and TRBJ1-5; no clear D. V lost 0 bases, J lost 3 bases, and 9 bases lay in between. Germline V gene lookup returns CDR1 LNHNV and CDR2 YYDKDF (reference sequence). This CDR3 is 15 amino acids long. The CDR3, as DNA: TGTGCCACCAGCAGAGAACGGGCACCCAATCAGCCCCAGCATTTT. Translating it yields CATSRERAPNQPQHF. Variable domain in full (rest from reference TRBV15 and TRBJ1-5): DAMVIQNPRYQVTQFGKPVTLSCSQTLNHNVMYWYQQKSSQAPKLLFHYYDKDFNNEADTPDNFQSRRPNTSFCFLDIRSPGLGDTAMYLCATSRERAPNQPQHFGDGTRLSIL.

This clonotype was observed a single time. The chain uses TRBV9 and TRBJ2-7; no definite D call. V was clipped by 4 bases and J by 1 base, with 18 bases between them. Per germline, CDR1 SGDLS and CDR2 YYNGEE. The CDR3 runs 16 residues. The DNA of the CDR3 is TGTGCCAGCAGCCCTTATATAAAGACCTGGTCCTACGAGCAGTACTTC. Amino acid sequence: CASSPYIKTWSYEQYF.

This clonotype came up a few times. The chain recombines TRBV27 with TRBJ2-1; a possible D gene is TRBD2 (7 bases). Germline-derived CDR1 and CDR2 are MNHEY and SMNVEV (reference sequence). The V gene lost 8 bases and the J gene lost 6 bases, with 17 bases spanning the gap. The CDR3 has 14 residues. The CDR3 coding sequence is TGTGCCAGCCATCCGGGGGGCGTTGGCAATGAGCAGTTCTTC. Translated: CASHPGGVGNEQFF.

This clonotype occurred a few times. This may come from a read error, since a much larger clone is one base off. The chain joins TRBV14 to TRBJ2-1, with D maybe TRBD2 (5 bases). CDR1 is SGHDN, CDR2 FVKESK, per germline. The length of the CDR3 is 15 residues. The CDR3: CAGSQSFEGYNEQFF. CDR3 bases: TGTGCCGGCAGCCAAAGTTTTGAGGGTTACAATGAGCAGTTCTTC.

This clonotype was observed many times. This chain connects TRBV6-2 or TRBV6-3 to TRBJ2-7; D remains unclear. Germline CDR1 is MNHEY and CDR2 is SVGEGT. CDR3 length equals 14 residues. V was cut by 9 bases and J by 2 bases, with 17 bases left in between. The CDR3 DNA follows: TGTGCCAGACCACCTCGGGCGGAGACCTACGAGCAGTACTTC. As protein: CARPPRAETYEQYF.